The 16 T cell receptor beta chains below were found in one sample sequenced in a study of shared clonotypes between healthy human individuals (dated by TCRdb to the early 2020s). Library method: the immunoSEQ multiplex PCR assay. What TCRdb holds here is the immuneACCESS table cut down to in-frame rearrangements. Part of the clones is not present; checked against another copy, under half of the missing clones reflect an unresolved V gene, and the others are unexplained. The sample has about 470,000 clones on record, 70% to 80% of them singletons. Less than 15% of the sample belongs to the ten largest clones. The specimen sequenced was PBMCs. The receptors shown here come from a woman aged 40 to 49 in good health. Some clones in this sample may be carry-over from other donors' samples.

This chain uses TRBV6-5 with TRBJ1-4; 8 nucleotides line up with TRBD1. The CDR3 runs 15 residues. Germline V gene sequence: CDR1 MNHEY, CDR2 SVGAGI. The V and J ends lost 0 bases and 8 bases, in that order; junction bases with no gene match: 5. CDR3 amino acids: CASSYSGTGSEKLFF. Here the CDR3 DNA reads TGTGCCAGCAGTTACTCGGGGACAGGCAGCGAAAAACTGTTTTTT.

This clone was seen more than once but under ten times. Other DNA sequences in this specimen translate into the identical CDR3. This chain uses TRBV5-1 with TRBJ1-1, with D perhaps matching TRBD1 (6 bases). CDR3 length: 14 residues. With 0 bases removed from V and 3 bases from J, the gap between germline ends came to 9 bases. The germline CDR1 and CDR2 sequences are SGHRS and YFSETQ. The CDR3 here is CASSLAGGYTEAFF. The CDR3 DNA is TGCGCCAGCAGCTTGGCGGGGGGCTACACTGAAGCTTTCTTT.

The CDR3 spells CASSRSQGQPQHF. The CDR3 DNA reads as TGTGCCAGCAGCAGATCACAGGGTCAGCCCCAGCATTTT. The chain combines TRBV5-6 with TRBJ1-5, with a weak D call TRBD1 (6 bases). Germline assignment: CDR1 SGHDT and CDR2 YYEEEE. The length of the CDR3 is 13 residues. The V gene lost 4 bases and the J gene lost 6 bases, with 11 bases spanning the gap. Together with reference TRBV5-6 and TRBJ1-5, the CDR3 gives the full variable domain: DAGVTQSPTHLIKTRGQQVTLRCSPKSGHDTVSWYQQALGQGPQFIFQYYEEEERQRGNFPDRFSGHQFPNYSSELNVNALLLGDSALYLCASSRSQGQPQHFGDGTRLSIL.

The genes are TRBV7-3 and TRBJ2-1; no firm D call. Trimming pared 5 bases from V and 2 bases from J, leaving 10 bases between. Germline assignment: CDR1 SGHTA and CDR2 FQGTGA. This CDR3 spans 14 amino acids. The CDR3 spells CASSPTLAYNEQFF. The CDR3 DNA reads TGTGCCAGCAGCCCGACCCTGGCCTACAATGAGCAGTTCTTC.

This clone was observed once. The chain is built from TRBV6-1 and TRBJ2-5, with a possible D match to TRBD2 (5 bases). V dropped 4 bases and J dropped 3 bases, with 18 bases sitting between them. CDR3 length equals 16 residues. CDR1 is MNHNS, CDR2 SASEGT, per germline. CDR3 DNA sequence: TGTGCCAGCAGTGTTCCGCCGAGCGGAATTAAAGAGACCCAGTACTTC. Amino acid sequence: CASSVPPSGIKETQYF.

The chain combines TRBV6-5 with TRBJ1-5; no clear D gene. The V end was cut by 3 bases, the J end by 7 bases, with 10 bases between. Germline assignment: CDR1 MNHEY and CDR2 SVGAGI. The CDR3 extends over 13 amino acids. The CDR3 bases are TGTGCCAGCAGTTATAGGCGGGAGCAGCCCCAGCATTTT. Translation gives CASSYRREQPQHF.

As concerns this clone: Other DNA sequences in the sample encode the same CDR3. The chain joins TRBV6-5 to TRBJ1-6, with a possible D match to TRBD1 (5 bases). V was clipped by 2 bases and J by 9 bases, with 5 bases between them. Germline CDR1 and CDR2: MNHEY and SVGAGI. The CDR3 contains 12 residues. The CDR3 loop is CASSYRGSPLHF. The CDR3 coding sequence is TGTGCCAGCAGTTACAGGGGTTCACCCCTCCACTTT.

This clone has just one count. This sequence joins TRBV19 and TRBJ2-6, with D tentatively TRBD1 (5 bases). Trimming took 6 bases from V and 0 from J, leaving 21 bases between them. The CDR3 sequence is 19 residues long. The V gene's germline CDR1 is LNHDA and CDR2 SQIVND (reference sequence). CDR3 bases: TGTGCCAGTAGAGGGATGTGGGGCAGGTCCAACTCTGGGGCCAACGTCCTGACTTTC. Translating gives CASRGMWGRSNSGANVLTF.

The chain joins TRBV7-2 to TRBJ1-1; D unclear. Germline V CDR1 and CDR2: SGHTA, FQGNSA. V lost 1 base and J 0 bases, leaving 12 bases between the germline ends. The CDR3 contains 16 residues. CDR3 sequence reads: CASSLVVSHMNTEAFF. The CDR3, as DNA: TGTGCCAGCAGCTTAGTCGTCAGCCACATGAACACTGAAGCTTTCTTT.

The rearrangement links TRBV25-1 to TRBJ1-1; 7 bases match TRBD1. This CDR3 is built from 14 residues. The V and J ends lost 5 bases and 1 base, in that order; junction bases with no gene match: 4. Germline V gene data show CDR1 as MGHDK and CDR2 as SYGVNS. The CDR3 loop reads CASSLGQPNTEAFF. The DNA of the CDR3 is TGTGCCAGCAGTCTGGGACAGCCGAACACTGAAGCTTTCTTT.

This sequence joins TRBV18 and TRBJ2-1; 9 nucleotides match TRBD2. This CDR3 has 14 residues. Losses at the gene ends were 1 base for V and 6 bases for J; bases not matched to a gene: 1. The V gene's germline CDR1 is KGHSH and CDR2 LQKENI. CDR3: CASSPLAGVNEQFF. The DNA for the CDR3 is TGTGCCAGCTCACCACTAGCGGGAGTCAATGAGCAGTTCTTC.

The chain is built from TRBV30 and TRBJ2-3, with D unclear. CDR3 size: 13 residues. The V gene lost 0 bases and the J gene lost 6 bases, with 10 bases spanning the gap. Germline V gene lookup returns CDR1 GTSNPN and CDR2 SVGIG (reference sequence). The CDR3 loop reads CAWSVIRKDTQYF. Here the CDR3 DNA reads TGTGCCTGGAGTGTAATAAGAAAGGATACGCAGTATTTT. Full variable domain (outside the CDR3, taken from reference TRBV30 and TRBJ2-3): SQTIHQWPATLVQPVGSPLSLECTVEGTSNPNLYWYRQAAGRGLQLLFYSVGIGQISSEVPQNLSASRPQDRQFILSSKKLLLSDSGFYLCAWSVIRKDTQYFGPGTRLTVL.

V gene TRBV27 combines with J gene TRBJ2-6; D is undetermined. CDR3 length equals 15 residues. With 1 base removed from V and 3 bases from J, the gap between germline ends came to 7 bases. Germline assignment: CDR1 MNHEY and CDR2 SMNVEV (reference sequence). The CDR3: CASSLYGSGANVLTF. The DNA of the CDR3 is TGTGCCAGCAGTTTATATGGAAGTGGGGCCAACGTCCTGACTTTC.

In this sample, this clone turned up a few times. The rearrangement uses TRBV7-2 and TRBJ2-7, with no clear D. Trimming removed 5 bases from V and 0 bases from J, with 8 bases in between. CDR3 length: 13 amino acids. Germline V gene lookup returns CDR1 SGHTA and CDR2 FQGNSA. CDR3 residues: CASSLQSSYEQYF. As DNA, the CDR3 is TGTGCCAGCAGCCTCCAAAGCTCCTACGAGCAGTACTTC. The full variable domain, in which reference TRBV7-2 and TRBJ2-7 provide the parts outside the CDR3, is GAGVSQSPSNKVTEKGKDVELRCDPISGHTALYWYRQSLGQGLEFLIYFQGNSAPDKSGLPSDRFSAERTGGSVSTLTIQRTQQEDSAVYLCASSLQSSYEQYFGPGTRLTVT.

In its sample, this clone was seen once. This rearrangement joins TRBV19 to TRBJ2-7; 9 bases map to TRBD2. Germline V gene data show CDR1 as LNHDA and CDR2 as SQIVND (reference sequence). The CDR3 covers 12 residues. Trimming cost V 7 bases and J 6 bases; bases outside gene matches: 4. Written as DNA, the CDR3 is TGTGCCAGTAAGGGACTAGCTGGCGAGCAGTACTTC. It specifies CASKGLAGEQYF.

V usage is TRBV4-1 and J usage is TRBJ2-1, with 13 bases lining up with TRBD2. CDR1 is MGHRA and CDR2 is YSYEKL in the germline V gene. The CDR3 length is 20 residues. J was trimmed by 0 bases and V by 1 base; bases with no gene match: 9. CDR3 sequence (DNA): TGCGCCAGCAGCCAAGGCGCCGCGACTAGCGGGGGGTTCTCCTACAATGAGCAGTTCTTC. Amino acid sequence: CASSQGAATSGGFSYNEQFF.